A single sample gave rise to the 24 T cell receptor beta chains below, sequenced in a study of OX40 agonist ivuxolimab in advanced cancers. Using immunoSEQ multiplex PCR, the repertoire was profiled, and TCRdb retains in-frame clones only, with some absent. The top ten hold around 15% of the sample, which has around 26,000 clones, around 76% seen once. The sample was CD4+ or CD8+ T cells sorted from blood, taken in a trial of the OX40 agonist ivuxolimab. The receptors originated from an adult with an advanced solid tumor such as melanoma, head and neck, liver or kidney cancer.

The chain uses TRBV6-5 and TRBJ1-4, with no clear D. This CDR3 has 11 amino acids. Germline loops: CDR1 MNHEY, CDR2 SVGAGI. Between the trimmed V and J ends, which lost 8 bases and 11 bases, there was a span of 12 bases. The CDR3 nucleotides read TGTGCCAGCGGGATACCCGCGAAACTGTTTTTT. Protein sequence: CASGIPAKLFF.

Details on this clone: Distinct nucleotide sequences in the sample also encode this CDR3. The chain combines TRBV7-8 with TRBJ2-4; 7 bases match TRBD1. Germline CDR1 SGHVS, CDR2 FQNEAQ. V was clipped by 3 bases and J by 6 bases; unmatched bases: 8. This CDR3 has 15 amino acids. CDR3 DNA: TGTGCCAGCAGCTTGATGGGGAACAGGGGAAACATTCAGTACTTC. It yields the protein CASSLMGNRGNIQYF.

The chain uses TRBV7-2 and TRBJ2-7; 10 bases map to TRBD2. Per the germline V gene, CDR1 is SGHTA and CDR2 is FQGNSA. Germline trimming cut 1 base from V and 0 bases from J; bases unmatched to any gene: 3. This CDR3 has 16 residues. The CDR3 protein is CASSLGSGGHSYEQYF. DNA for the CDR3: TGTGCCAGCAGCTTAGGTAGCGGGGGGCACTCCTACGAGCAGTACTTC.

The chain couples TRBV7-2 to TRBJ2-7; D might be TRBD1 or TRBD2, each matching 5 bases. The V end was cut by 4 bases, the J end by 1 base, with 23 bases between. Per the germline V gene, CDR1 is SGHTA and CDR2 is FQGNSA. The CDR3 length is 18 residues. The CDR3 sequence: CASSSHGLGRTPSYEQYF. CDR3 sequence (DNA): TGTGCCAGCAGCTCCCACGGCCTGGGACGAACTCCTTCCTACGAGCAGTACTTC.

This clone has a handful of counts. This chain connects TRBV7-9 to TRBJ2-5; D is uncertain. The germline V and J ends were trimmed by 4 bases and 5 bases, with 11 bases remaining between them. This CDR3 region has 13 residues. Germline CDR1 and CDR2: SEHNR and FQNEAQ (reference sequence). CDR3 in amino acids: CASSSQNLETQYF. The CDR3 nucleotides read TGTGCCAGCAGCTCACAGAATTTGGAGACCCAGTACTTC.

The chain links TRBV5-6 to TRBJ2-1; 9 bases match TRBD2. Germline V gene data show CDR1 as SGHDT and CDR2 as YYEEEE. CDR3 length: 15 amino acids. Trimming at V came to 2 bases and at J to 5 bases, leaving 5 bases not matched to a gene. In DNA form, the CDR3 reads TGTGCCAGCAGCTTCATAGCGGGGGAAAACAATGAGCAGTTCTTC. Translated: CASSFIAGENNEQFF. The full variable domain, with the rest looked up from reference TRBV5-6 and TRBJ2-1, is DAGVTQSPTHLIKTRGQQVTLRCSPKSGHDTVSWYQQALGQGPQFIFQYYEEEERQRGNFPDRFSGHQFPNYSSELNVNALLLGDSALYLCASSFIAGENNEQFFGPGTRLTVL.

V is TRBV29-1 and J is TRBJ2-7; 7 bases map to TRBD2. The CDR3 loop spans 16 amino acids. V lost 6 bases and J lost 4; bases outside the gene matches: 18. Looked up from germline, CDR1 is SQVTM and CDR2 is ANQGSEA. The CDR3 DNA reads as TGCAGCGTCGCTGGCGGGGGTCCAGGGAATAGATACGAGCAGTACTTC. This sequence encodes CSVAGGGPGNRYEQYF.

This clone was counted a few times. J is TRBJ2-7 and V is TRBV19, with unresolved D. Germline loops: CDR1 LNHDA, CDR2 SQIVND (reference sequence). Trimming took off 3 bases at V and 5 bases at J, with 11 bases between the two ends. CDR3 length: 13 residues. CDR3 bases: TGTGCCAGTAGTATTATCCCGGCCCACGAGCAGTACTTC. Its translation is CASSIIPAHEQYF.

The CDR3 DNA reads as TGTGCCACCAGCAGAGATTGGGACACTACCTCCTACGAGCAGTACTTC. This sequence encodes CATSRDWDTTSYEQYF. This chain uses TRBV15 with TRBJ2-7; weak D call: TRBD1 (6 bases). Germline-derived CDR1 and CDR2 are LNHNV and YYDKDF (reference sequence). The CDR3 length is 16 residues. Trimming took 0 bases from V and 0 from J, leaving 12 bases between them.

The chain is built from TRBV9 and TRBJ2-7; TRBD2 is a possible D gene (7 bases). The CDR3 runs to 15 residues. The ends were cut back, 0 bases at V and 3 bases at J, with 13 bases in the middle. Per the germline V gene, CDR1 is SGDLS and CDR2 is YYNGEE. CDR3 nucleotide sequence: TGTGCCAGCAGCGTAGAGGGGGGGGACCTCTACGAGCAGTACTTC. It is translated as CASSVEGGDLYEQYF.

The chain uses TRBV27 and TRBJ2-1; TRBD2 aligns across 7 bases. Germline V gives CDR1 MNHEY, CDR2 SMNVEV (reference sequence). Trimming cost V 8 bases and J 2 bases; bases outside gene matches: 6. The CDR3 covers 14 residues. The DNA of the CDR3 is TGTGCCAGCGGGGGGGACGGCACCTACAATGAGCAGTTCTTC. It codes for CASGGDGTYNEQFF.

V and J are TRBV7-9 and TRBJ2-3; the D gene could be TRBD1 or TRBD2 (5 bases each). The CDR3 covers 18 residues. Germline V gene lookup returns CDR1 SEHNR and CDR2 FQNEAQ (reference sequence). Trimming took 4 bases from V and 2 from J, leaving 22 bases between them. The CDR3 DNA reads TGTGCCAGCAGCTCCGCTGTAGTTAATGGGACCTACACAGATACGCAGTATTTT. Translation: CASSSAVVNGTYTDTQYF.

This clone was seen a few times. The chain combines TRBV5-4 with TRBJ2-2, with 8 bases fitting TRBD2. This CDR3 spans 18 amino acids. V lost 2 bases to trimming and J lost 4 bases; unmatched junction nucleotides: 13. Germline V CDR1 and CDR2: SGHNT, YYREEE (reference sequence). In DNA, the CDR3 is TGTGCCAGCAGCTTTGGCAGCGGGGGACTCGATATCACCGGGGAGCTGTTTTTT. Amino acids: CASSFGSGGLDITGELFF.

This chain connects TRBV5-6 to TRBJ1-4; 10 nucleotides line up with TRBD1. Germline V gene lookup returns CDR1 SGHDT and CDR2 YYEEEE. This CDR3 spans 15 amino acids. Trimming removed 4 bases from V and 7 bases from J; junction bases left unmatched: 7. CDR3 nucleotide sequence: TGTGCCAGCAGCGGTACCGGGACAGGGGTTGAAAAACTGTTTTTT. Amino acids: CASSGTGTGVEKLFF.

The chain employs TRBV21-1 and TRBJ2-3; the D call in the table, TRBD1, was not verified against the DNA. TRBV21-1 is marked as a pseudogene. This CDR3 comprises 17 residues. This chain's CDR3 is CASSRRSDRGSTDTQYF. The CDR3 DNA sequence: TGTGCCAGCAGCAGGAGGAGCGACAGGGGGAGCACAGATACGCAGTATTTT.

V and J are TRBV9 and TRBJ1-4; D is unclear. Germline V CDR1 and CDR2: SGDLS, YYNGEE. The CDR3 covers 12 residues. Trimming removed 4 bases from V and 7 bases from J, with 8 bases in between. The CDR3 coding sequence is TGTGCCAGCAGCCTACCAGGTGAAAAACTGTTTTTT. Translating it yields CASSLPGEKLFF.

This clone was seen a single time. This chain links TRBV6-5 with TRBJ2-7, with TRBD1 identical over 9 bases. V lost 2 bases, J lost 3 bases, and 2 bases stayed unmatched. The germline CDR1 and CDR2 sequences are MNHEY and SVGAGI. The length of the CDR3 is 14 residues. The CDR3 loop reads CASSYRTGDYEQYF. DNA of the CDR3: TGTGCCAGCAGTTACCGGACAGGGGACTACGAGCAGTACTTC.

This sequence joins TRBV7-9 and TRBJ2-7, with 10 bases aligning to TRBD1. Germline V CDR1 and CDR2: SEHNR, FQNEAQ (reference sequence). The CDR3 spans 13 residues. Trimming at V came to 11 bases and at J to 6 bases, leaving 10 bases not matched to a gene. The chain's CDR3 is CAGQGQGGSEQYF. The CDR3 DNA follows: TGTGCCGGGCAAGGACAGGGGGGTAGCGAGCAGTACTTC.

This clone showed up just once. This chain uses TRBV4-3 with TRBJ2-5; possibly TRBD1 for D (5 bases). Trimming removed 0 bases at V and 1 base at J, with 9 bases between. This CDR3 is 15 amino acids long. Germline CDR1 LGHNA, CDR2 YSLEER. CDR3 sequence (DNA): TGCGCCAGCAGCCAAGAGATAGGGGCCCAAGAGACCCAGTACTTC. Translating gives CASSQEIGAQETQYF.

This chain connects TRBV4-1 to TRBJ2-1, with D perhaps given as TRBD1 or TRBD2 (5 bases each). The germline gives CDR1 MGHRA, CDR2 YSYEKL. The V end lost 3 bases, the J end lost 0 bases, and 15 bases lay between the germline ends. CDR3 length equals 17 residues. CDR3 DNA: TGCGCCAGCAGCCAGGGGGAGTACTCGAGCTCCTACAATGAGCAGTTCTTC. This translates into CASSQGEYSSSYNEQFF.

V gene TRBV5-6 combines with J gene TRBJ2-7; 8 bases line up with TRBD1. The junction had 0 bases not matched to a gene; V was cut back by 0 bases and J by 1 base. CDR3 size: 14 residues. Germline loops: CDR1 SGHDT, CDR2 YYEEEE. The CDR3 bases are TGTGCCAGCAGCTTGGGACAGGGGTCCTACGAGCAGTACTTC. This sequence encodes CASSLGQGSYEQYF.

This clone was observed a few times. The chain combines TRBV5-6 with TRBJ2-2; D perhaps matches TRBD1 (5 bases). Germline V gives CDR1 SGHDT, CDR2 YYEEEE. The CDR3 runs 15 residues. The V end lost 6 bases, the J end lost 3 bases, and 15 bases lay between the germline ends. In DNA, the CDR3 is TGTGCCAGCACCCCCTGGGGCGAGTACACCGGGGAGCTGTTTTTT. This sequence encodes CASTPWGEYTGELFF.

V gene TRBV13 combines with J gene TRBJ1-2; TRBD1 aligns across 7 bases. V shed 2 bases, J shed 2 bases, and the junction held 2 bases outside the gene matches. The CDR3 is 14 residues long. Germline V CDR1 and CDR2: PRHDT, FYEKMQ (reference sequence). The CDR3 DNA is TGTGCCAGCAGCTTACTACAGGGGAACTATGGCTACACCTTC. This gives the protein CASSLLQGNYGYTF. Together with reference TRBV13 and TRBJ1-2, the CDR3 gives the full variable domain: AAGVIQSPRHLIKEKRETATLKCYPIPRHDTVYWYQQGPGQDPQFLISFYEKMQSDKGSIPDRFSAQQFSDYHSELNMSSLELGDSALYFCASSLLQGNYGYTFGSGTRLTVV.

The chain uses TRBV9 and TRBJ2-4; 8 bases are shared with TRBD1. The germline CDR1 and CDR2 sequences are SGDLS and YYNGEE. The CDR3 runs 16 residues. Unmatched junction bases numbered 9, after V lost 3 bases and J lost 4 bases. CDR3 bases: TGTGCCAGCAGCGCCGGGGACAGGACATTAAAAAACATTCAGTACTTC. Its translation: CASSAGDRTLKNIQYF.